This paragraph reports one TCR beta chain. What it binds is not known. Viral peptide pools were used in the ViraFEST assay to expand antigen-specific CD4+ T cells, and sequencing came afterward. A roughly 10-day culture period preceded the isolation of CD4+ T cells. Nucleocapsid antibodies were negative in the vaccine recipients, who had never had SARS-CoV-2 infection. Wells containing two million PBMC each were cultured with 10 IU/ml IL-2 and approximately 9.6 ug/ml peptides. Half-medium exchanges with IL-2 medium took place on days 3 and 7. The data derive from a study of vaccination effects on CD4 cells after COVID-19. Study-level results: There was marked clonal contraction among infection- and vaccine-induced clones late after vaccination.

TCRdb's table, derived via immunoSEQ multiplex PCR, lists solely in-frame clones and lacks some. The sample lists about 68,000 clones, 80% occurring once. The CDR3 contains 14 residues. V lost 6 bases, J lost 0 bases, and 9 bases lay in between. Germline loops: CDR1 MNHEY, CDR2 SVGEGT. This rearrangement joins TRBV6-2 or TRBV6-3 to TRBJ1-3; D is ambiguous. Source: CD4+ T cells from PBMCs cultured with SARS-CoV-2 spike peptides, taken before COVID-19 vaccination. The TCR was taken from a human donor who received a COVID-19 vaccine. The CDR3 DNA reads TGTGCCAGCAGCTCTGGGAACTCTGGAAACACCATATATTTT. Protein: CASSSGNSGNTIYF.